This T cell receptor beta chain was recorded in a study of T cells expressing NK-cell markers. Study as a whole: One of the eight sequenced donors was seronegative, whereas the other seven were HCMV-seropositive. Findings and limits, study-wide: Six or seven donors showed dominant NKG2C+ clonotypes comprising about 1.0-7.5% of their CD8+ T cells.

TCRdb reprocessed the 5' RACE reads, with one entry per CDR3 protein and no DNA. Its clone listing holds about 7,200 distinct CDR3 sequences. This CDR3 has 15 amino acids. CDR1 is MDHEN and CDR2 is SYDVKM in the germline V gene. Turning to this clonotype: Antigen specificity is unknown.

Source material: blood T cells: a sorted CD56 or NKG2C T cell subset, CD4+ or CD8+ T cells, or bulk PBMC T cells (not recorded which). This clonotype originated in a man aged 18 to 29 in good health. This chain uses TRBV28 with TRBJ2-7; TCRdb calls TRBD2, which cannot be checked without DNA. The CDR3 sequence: CASSYLAGGPGEQYF.